This T cell receptor beta chain originates from a study of technical replicates of blood from a handful of donors. TCRdb's copy holds only in-frame clones and misses some; the assay was immunoSEQ multiplex PCR. The sample has around 79,000 clones, approximately 91% seen once. The germline V gene has CDR1 SGHNT and CDR2 YYREEE (reference sequence). This CDR3 comprises 14 residues. V shed 5 bases and J shed 7 bases, with 18 bases lying between them. The TCR comes from a human donor in good health. Some clones in this sample may be carry-over from other donors' samples. The chain links TRBV5-4 to TRBJ1-2; a possible D gene is TRBD1 (6 bases). The sequenced sample was T cells isolated from PBMCs. Written as DNA, the CDR3 is TGTGCCAGCAGTGCCGGAGGGGGGGCGCTTGGCTACACCTTC. It translates to CASSAGGGALGYTF.